Following are 10 T cell receptor beta chains from one sample sequenced in a study of blood T cells in healthy people across ages. Through a sample-barcoded 5' primer and a J-beta primer mix, a second PCR was run for about 7 to 12 cycles. From the 5' RACE reads, TCRdb called clonotypes with MiXCR, one entry per CDR3 protein. The table records roughly 500,000 distinct CDR3 sequences, about 25% of them present only once. This sample was also put to use in a study of T cells of mothers and their children.

The specimen sequenced was blood. The receptors were sampled from a boy aged 5 to 17 in good health.

The CDR3 reads CASSKTGATNSGANVLTF. The CDR3 DNA reads TGTGCCAGCAGCAAGACAGGGGCTACAAACTCTGGGGCCAACGTCCTGACTTTC. The rearrangement joins TRBV7-9 to TRBJ2-6, with 8 nucleotides matching TRBD1. This CDR3 region has 18 residues. The V and J ends lost 5 bases and 0 bases, in that order; junction bases with no gene match: 9. The germline V gene has CDR1 SEHNR and CDR2 FQNEAQ (reference sequence).

This sequence joins TRBV18 and TRBJ2-5; 9 nucleotides agree with TRBD1. The CDR3 covers 14 residues. V lost 3 bases, J lost 3 bases, and 2 bases stayed unmatched. Germline assignment: CDR1 KGHSH and CDR2 LQKENI. The CDR3 reads CASSPDRGKETQYF. The DNA of the CDR3 is TGTGCCAGCTCACCGGACAGGGGAAAAGAGACCCAGTACTTC.

As regards this clonotype: A much larger clone lies one base from this, so it may be a read error. The gene calls are TRBV24-1 and TRBJ1-2; D remains unclear. This CDR3 is 13 amino acids long. Germline CDR1 reads KGHDR; CDR2 reads SFDVKD. The CDR3, as DNA: TGTGCCACCAGTGATGGGTTGACCTATGACTACACCTTC. Its translation: CATSDGLTYDYTF.

In regard to this clonotype: At one end, the junction sequence differs from germline, possibly due to a read error. This chain connects TRBV7-2 to TRBJ2-5, with D unresolved. Germline values: CDR1 SGHTA, CDR2 FQGNSA. This CDR3 is 13 amino acids long. The CDR3 DNA is TGTGTCAGCAGCCCTGGGTGGGGAGAGACCCAGTACTTC. Translation: CVSSPGWGETQYF.

The chain recombines TRBV5-1 with TRBJ1-2; perhaps TRBD1 as D (5 bases). The CDR3 covers 17 residues. V lost 3 bases to trimming and J lost 1 base, with 19 bases between them. Germline CDR1 SGHRS, CDR2 YFSETQ. The chain's CDR3 is CASSWGRDDWNNYGYTF. In nucleotides, the CDR3 is TGCGCCAGCAGCTGGGGCCGGGACGATTGGAATAACTATGGCTACACCTTC.

CDR3 nucleotides: TGTGCCAGCAGTGACCTAACAGGTTCAGTCGAGCAGTACTTC. Translation: CASSDLTGSVEQYF. V gene TRBV2 combines with J gene TRBJ2-7; the D gene is possibly TRBD1 (5 bases). V lost 3 bases, J lost 6 bases, and 15 bases lay in between. Germline-derived CDR1 and CDR2 are SNHLY and FYNNEI. This CDR3 is 14 amino acids long.

The rearrangement joins TRBV5-1 to TRBJ2-7; 7 bases line up with TRBD1. The CDR3 totals 15 residues. Looked up from germline, CDR1 is SGHRS and CDR2 is YFSETQ. Trimming at V came to 5 bases and at J to 0 bases, leaving 8 bases not matched to a gene. The CDR3 protein is CASRLTWDSSYEQYF. The CDR3 DNA is TGCGCCAGCAGGCTCACCTGGGACAGCTCCTACGAGCAGTACTTC.

The chain is built from TRBV30 and TRBJ2-2, with D possibly being TRBD2 (5 bases). The germline gives CDR1 GTSNPN, CDR2 SVGIG (reference sequence). This CDR3 spans 13 amino acids. With 0 bases removed from V and 6 bases from J, the gap between germline ends came to 8 bases. CDR3 sequence (DNA): TGTGCCTGGAGTGTACGGGGATCCGGGGAGCTGTTTTTT. Translation gives CAWSVRGSGELFF.

A few counts support this clonotype. The chain links TRBV7-2 to TRBJ1-2; D call uncertain. Trimming removed 0 bases at V and 8 bases at J, with 10 bases between. The CDR3 is 13 residues long. Germline loops: CDR1 SGHTA, CDR2 FQGNSA. CDR3 residues: CASSLAGRKGYTF. In DNA, the CDR3 is TGTGCCAGCAGCTTAGCGGGTCGTAAAGGCTACACCTTC.

This chain connects TRBV21-1 to TRBJ2-7; TRBD1, the table's D call, lacks a check against the DNA. TRBV21-1 is annotated as a pseudogene. CDR3 length: 14 amino acids. In DNA, the CDR3 is TGTGCCAGCAGCCGAGAGACAGGGGCCTACGAGCAGTACTTC. This encodes CASSRETGAYEQYF.